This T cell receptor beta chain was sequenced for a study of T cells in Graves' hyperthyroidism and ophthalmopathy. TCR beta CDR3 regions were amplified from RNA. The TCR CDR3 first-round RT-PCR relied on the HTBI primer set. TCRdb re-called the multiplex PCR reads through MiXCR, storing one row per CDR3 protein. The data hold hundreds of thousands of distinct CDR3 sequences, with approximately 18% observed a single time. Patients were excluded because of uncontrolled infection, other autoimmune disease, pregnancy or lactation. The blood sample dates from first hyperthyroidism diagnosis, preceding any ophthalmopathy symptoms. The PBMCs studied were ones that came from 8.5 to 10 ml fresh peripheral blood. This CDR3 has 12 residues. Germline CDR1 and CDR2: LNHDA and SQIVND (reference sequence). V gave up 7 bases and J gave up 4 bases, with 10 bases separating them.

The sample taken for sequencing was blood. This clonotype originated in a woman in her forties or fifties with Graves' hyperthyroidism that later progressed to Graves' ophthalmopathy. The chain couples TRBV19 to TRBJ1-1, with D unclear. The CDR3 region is CASMERGTEAFF. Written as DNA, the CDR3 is TGTGCCAGTATGGAGCGGGGCACTGAAGCTTTCTTT.